The rows below give T cell receptor beta chains drawn from one sample of a study of cytomegalovirus exposure and HLA in healthy donors. Sequencing used immunoSEQ multiplex PCR; TCRdb keeps in-frame clones, though not all of them. The data contain 200,000 or so clones, about 93% of them seen just once; the ten biggest clones take up about 0.95%. The sequenced sample was PBMCs. Source of these receptors: a young woman in good health and CMV-seronegative. CDR3s include the opening cysteine and the closing phenylalanine or tryptophan. Fields, in order: V gene, J gene, D gene, clone size, CDR3 protein, CDR3 DNA. The D gene is left open where the match is weak. Clone size appears in some rows only: once, few, many, or a class for an expanded clone.

v_gene: TRBV5-1
j_gene: TRBJ1-1
d_gene: .
abundance: once
CDR3aa: CASSRLGGTNTEAFF
CDR3nt: TGCGCCAGCAGTAGGCTAGGGGGAACGAACACTGAAGCTTTCTTT

v_gene: TRBV6-1
j_gene: TRBJ1-1
d_gene: .
abundance: .
CDR3aa: CASSETLEMMAFF
CDR3nt: TGTGCCAGCAGTGAAACCTTAGAGATGATGGCTTTCTTT

v_gene: TRBV25-1
j_gene: TRBJ1-5
d_gene: TRBD1
abundance: .
CDR3aa: CASSEQGGNQPQHF
CDR3nt: TGTGCCAGCAGTGAACAGGGGGGTAATCAGCCCCAGCATTTT

v_gene: TRBV25-1
j_gene: TRBJ1-3
d_gene: .
abundance: .
CDR3aa: CASSEYMPGLGGNTIYF
CDR3nt: TGTGCCAGCAGTGAATATATGCCGGGGTTAGGGGGAAACACCATATATTTT

v_gene: TRBV7-3
j_gene: TRBJ2-1
d_gene: TRBD2
abundance: .
CDR3aa: CASSSGLAVNNEQFF
CDR3nt: TGTGCCAGCAGCTCGGGACTAGCGGTTAACAATGAGCAGTTCTTC

v_gene: TRBV7-3
j_gene: TRBJ1-6
d_gene: .
abundance: .
CDR3aa: CASSLTADSPLHF
CDR3nt: TGTGCCAGCAGCTTAACAGCGGATTCACCCCTCCACTTT

v_gene: TRBV6-5
j_gene: TRBJ2-1
d_gene: .
abundance: .
CDR3aa: CASSYSFGVRNEQFF
CDR3nt: TGTGCCAGCAGTTACTCTTTCGGGGTACGAAATGAGCAGTTCTTC

v_gene: TRBV10-2
j_gene: TRBJ2-3
d_gene: .
abundance: .
CDR3aa: CASSPRQDGGGDTQYF
CDR3nt: TGCGCCAGCAGCCCCAGACAGGACGGAGGTGGGGATACGCAGTATTTT

v_gene: TRBV9
j_gene: TRBJ2-7
d_gene: TRBD2
abundance: .
CDR3aa: CASSPRLRESFYEQYF
CDR3nt: TGTGCCAGCAGCCCCCGTTTGCGGGAGTCTTTCTACGAGCAGTACTTC

v_gene: TRBV5-8
j_gene: TRBJ1-5
d_gene: .
abundance: .
CDR3aa: CASSLVGVESGNQPQHF
CDR3nt: TGTGCCAGCAGCTTGGTTGGCGTAGAGAGCGGCAATCAGCCCCAGCATTTT

v_gene: TRBV10-3
j_gene: TRBJ2-1
d_gene: .
abundance: .
CDR3aa: CAINANNEQFF
CDR3nt: TGTGCCATCAACGCTAACAATGAGCAGTTCTTC

v_gene: TRBV9
j_gene: TRBJ2-1
d_gene: .
abundance: once
CDR3aa: CASSVARGHTSINEQFF
CDR3nt: TGTGCCAGCAGCGTAGCTAGGGGCCATACCTCAATTAATGAGCAGTTCTTC

v_gene: TRBV7-7
j_gene: TRBJ2-2
d_gene: TRBD2
abundance: once
CDR3aa: CASSLMAGDNTGELFF
CDR3nt: TGTGCCAGCAGCCTCATGGCGGGAGATAACACCGGGGAGCTGTTTTTT

v_gene: TRBV29-1
j_gene: TRBJ2-2
d_gene: .
abundance: .
CDR3aa: CSVRISGASPGELFF
CDR3nt: TGCAGCGTTCGAATTAGCGGAGCCTCGCCCGGGGAGCTGTTTTTT

v_gene: TRBV5-5
j_gene: TRBJ1-5
d_gene: .
abundance: .
CDR3aa: CASSLATSPHQPQHF
CDR3nt: TGTGCCAGCAGCTTGGCCACTTCCCCTCATCAGCCCCAGCATTTT

v_gene: TRBV27
j_gene: TRBJ2-7
d_gene: TRBD2
abundance: .
CDR3aa: CASSSRLAGSGNPYEQYF
CDR3nt: TGTGCCAGCAGTTCTCGACTAGCGGGATCTGGAAATCCCTACGAGCAGTACTTC

v_gene: TRBV28
j_gene: TRBJ1-5
d_gene: .
abundance: .
CDR3aa: CASSLSGVQPQHF
CDR3nt: TGTGCCAGCAGTCTATCAGGGGTTCAGCCCCAGCATTTT

v_gene: TRBV19
j_gene: TRBJ1-5
d_gene: .
abundance: .
CDR3aa: CASSMRSSQYSNQPQHF
CDR3nt: TGTGCCAGTAGTATGCGGTCGAGTCAGTATAGCAATCAGCCCCAGCATTTT

v_gene: TRBV1
j_gene: TRBJ1-2
d_gene: .
abundance: .
CDR3aa: CTSSHPADYGYTF
CDR3nt: TGCACCAGCAGCCACCCGGCGGACTATGGCTACACCTTC

v_gene: TRBV10-3
j_gene: TRBJ1-3
d_gene: TRBD1
abundance: .
CDR3aa: CAISGAGGQGGYNSGNTIYF
CDR3nt: TGTGCCATCAGTGGGGCCGGGGGACAGGGTGGATATAACTCTGGAAACACCATATATTTT

v_gene: TRBV27
j_gene: TRBJ1-3
d_gene: TRBD1
abundance: .
CDR3aa: CASSSTGSRSSGNTIYF
CDR3nt: TGTGCCAGCAGTTCGACAGGGTCACGGAGCTCTGGAAACACCATATATTTT

v_gene: TRBV9
j_gene: TRBJ1-1
d_gene: .
abundance: .
CDR3aa: CASSVATGRRAFF
CDR3nt: TGTGCCAGCAGCGTAGCTACAGGACGTAGAGCTTTCTTT